This is a list of T cell receptor beta chains from one sample in a study of beta chain features in type 1 diabetes. Produced via immunoSEQ multiplex PCR; TCRdb's table is partial and in-frame only. The data hold 300,000 to 400,000 clones, with over 9.5% observed a single time. Material: naive CD4+ T cells from blood. The receptor set was obtained from a man younger than 35 in good health. The conserved cysteine and the conserved F or W are not part of the CDR3 here.

TRBV7-2 | ASRQHYEQY
TRBV6-5 | ASSWTGGTDTQY
TRBV5-1 | ASSRQGTGELF
TRBV5-4 | ASTAQGDTQY
TRBV29-1 | SGREQGADGYT
TRBV7-2 | ASSLYGQRQETQY
TRBV6-5 | ASSYSGQSYEQY
TRBV19 | ASSIASGGASGYT
TRBV28 | ASTRHQGNYGYT
TRBV5-4 | ASSSPGVIYEQY
TRBV28 | ASSRGQYTEAF
TRBV30 | ASSGTGGEGYT
TRBV5-4 | ASSREPGQGPYNEQF
TRBV7-9 | ASSLAGSGGTWTGELF
TRBV9 | ASSADGASYGYT
TRBV7-3 | ASSPGQSSNQPQH
TRBV5-4 | ASKGATGPDTQY
TRBV7-2 | ASSLGGSQETQY
TRBV27 | ASSLSGAGNTIY
TRBV28 | ASTTGGRRFYEQY
TRBV19 | ASSILSGNQPQH
TRBV7-8 | ASSLRETGDYEQY
TRBV18 | ASSPRGRLGTDTQY
TRBV7-2 | ASTLGTSGYEQY
TRBV11-2 | ASSLDLGLAGVPNTGELF
TRBV28 | ASSPGSPNSPLH
TRBV6-5 | ASRSGDPGNTIY
TRBV6-6 | ASSYGDTIY
TRBV2 | ASSRLAGGGEQF
TRBV2 | ASKLQETQY
TRBV5-1 | ASSSVRGTEAF
TRBV4-3 | ASSQVAGGSTDTQY
TRBV4-3 | ASSQDSGGPTYNEQF
TRBV9 | ASSTSGSPYNEQF
TRBV18 | ASSPRGTAGRAYEQY
TRBV5-1 | ASSLDGQAGYT
TRBV11-2 | ASSNTATGSGETQY
TRBV5-1 | ASSEQGADTGELF
TRBV7-2 | ASSLVRTGARRTEAF
TRBV29-1 | SVVVENYEQY
TRBV6-5 | ASRRGDTEAF
TRBV4-3 | ASSQVTSGLTGELF
TRBV7-9 | ASSLGQDQPQH